Here is one TCR beta chain with its context. This entry comes from a study of human thymus T cells. Corrective cardiac surgery supplied the resected thymus tissue. Some clones are missing from TCRdb's copy, which holds only in-frame ones; the method was immunoSEQ multiplex PCR. The table records 60,000 to 75,000 clones, roughly 94% of them present only once. V was trimmed by 3 bases and J by 4 bases, leaving 11 bases between them. Germline V gene lookup returns CDR1 SGHNT and CDR2 YYREEE (reference sequence). This CDR3 is 14 amino acids long. The sequencing input was thymus tissue. This chain joins TRBV5-4 and TRBJ2-1; D remains unclear. The receptor's source is a girl in the first two years of life with a congenital heart defect but otherwise immunologically healthy. As DNA, the CDR3 is TGTGCCAGCAGCTCGCGATTGGGTTACAATGAGCAGTTCTTC. It specifies CASSSRLGYNEQFF.